This T cell receptor beta chain was observed in a study of blood T cell repertoires in COVID-19. Study background: COVID-19 samples from acute and convalescent phases originated in the United States, Italy and Spain. In each case, the material was cDNA or gDNA derived from T cells, B-cell-depleted T cells, or PBMCs.

Original analysis: Cell counts per sample came from amplifying reference gene primers. Profiling relied on immunoSEQ multiplex PCR, and the TCRdb table lists in-frame clones only, not all of them. D and trimming were read from the DNA, whereas the V and J calls and clone size are those reported in that table. In the table there are about 190,000 clones, 70% to 90% of which are singletons. V shed 5 bases and J 2 bases; nucleotides not matched to a gene: 11. The CDR3 spans 16 residues. CDR1 and CDR2 from the germline V gene are SGHTA and FQGNSA. Sequencing was performed on peripheral blood. The V call is TRBV7-2, the J call TRBJ2-7; 8 bases fit TRBD2. The sequence came from a human donor in a cohort sampled during active COVID-19. The CDR3 reads CASSPSGLGFPYEQYF. The CDR3 DNA is TGTGCCAGCAGCCCCTCGGGACTAGGATTCCCCTACGAGCAGTACTTC. Full variable domain (rest looked up from reference TRBV7-2 and TRBJ2-7): GAGVSQSPSNKVTEKGKDVELRCDPISGHTALYWYRQSLGQGLEFLIYFQGNSAPDKSGLPSDRFSAERTGGSVSTLTIQRTQQEDSAVYLCASSPSGLGFPYEQYFGPGTRLTVT.